Reported below is one T cell receptor beta chain. The antigen is undetermined. The data originate from a study of memory CD4+ T cells and cytomegalovirus serostatus. Study background: Donors were healthy Belgian adults, 10 or so CMV seropositive and about 24 seronegative.

Single viable CD3+CD4+CD8-CD45RO+ cells were sorted as the memory CD4+ T cells. Serostatus was set by detecting CMV pp150, pp28, p38, p52 IgG. The protocol was immunoSEQ multiplex PCR, while the TCRdb copy is restricted to in-frame clones and leaves out a portion. The top ten hold 3.6% of the sample, which has about 100,000 clones, 80% seen once. This CDR3 has 13 amino acids. Germline CDR1 reads MNHNS; CDR2 reads SASEGT. Between the trimmed V and J ends, which lost 5 bases and 2 bases, there was a span of 9 bases. General study findings and limits: Of about 150 reported CMV TCRbeta sequences, roughly 67 were found in memory CD4+ repertoires.

The TCR was taken from an adult in good health and CMV-seropositive. The sample taken for sequencing was memory CD4+ T cells from blood. This chain joins TRBV6-1 and TRBJ1-2, with D unresolved. The CDR3 DNA sequence: TGTGCCAGCAGTTTGACGGAAAACTATGGCTACACCTTC. It translates to CASSLTENYGYTF.